These 26 T cell receptor beta chains were all obtained from the same sample, sequenced in a study of blood T cell repertoires in COVID-19. Repertoires were generated with immunoSEQ multiplex PCR, while TCRdb's copy carries only in-frame clones and drops some. This sample yields 200,000 to 250,000 clones, of which around four fifths are seen a single time; less than 20% belongs to the top ten. Sequenced material: peripheral blood. These TCRs come from a man in his thirties or forties with active or convalescent COVID-19.

The V gene is TRBV11-2, the J gene TRBJ2-7; TRBD2 matches 12 bases. The CDR3 totals 15 residues. Germline CDR1 and CDR2: SGHAT and FQNNGV. V lost 4 bases and J lost 5; bases outside the gene matches: 6. Here the CDR3 DNA reads TGTGCCAGCAGCTCCCGACTAGCGGGAGTGGACGAGCAGTACTTC. This codes for CASSSRLAGVDEQYF.

Concerning this clone: Other DNA sequences in the sample encode the same CDR3. The chain employs TRBV9 and TRBJ1-3, with D unresolved. This CDR3 has 14 amino acids. Germline V gives CDR1 SGDLS, CDR2 YYNGEE. The V end lost 2 bases, the J end lost 0 bases, and 6 bases lay between the germline ends. As DNA, the CDR3 is TGTGCCAGCAGCGTCGGGAGCTCTGGAAACACCATATATTTT. Amino acid sequence: CASSVGSSGNTIYF.

The rearrangement links TRBV27 to TRBJ1-5; D remains ambiguous. Trimming stripped 3 bases from V and 6 bases from J, with 9 bases between. This CDR3 is built from 13 residues. Germline CDR1 and CDR2: MNHEY and SMNVEV (reference sequence). DNA for the CDR3: TGTGCCAGCAGTTTTGGGAGTGGTCAGCCCCAGCATTTT. Amino acids: CASSFGSGQPQHF.

V is TRBV24-1 and J is TRBJ2-3; 9 bases agree with TRBD2. This CDR3 has 15 residues. From germline, CDR1 is KGHDR and CDR2 SFDVKD. V lost 7 bases, J lost 5 bases, and 9 bases stayed unmatched. CDR3: CATSASSGARDTQYF. In DNA, the CDR3 is TGTGCCACCAGCGCATCTAGCGGGGCCAGAGATACGCAGTATTTT.

The chain employs TRBV28 and TRBJ2-3; D gene unclear. V was clipped by 8 bases and J by 0 bases, with 18 bases between them. Germline V gene lookup returns CDR1 MDHEN and CDR2 SYDVKM. The CDR3 contains 16 residues. Here the CDR3 reads CASFPTVQRSTDTQYF. CDR3 sequence (DNA): TGTGCCAGCTTCCCGACCGTTCAGAGGAGCACAGATACGCAGTATTTT.

J is TRBJ1-5 and V is TRBV18; D might be TRBD1 (5 bases). Germline CDR1 and CDR2: KGHSH and LQKENI. The CDR3 has 16 residues. V was clipped by 6 bases and J by 5 bases, with 20 bases between them. In DNA form, the CDR3 reads TGTGCCAGCTCCTCCGACAGAGTGGGGCGAGATCAGCCCCAGCATTTT. Translating it yields CASSSDRVGRDQPQHF.

This sequence joins TRBV19 and TRBJ1-2; D gene uncertain. V gave up 4 bases and J gave up 4 bases, with 19 bases separating them. There are 16 residues in the CDR3. From germline, CDR1 is LNHDA and CDR2 SQIVND (reference sequence). Written as DNA, the CDR3 is TGTGCCAGTAGTACCCCCCTTGTGGGAGGAGGCTATGGCTACACCTTC. It specifies CASSTPLVGGGYGYTF.

This clone was counted a single time. The genes are TRBV25-1 and TRBJ2-5, with 9 nucleotides matching TRBD2. The CDR3 extends over 17 amino acids. V gave up 3 bases and J gave up 4 bases; unmatched junction bases: 12. CDR1 and CDR2 (germline): MGHDK, SYGVNS. The CDR3 nucleotides read TGTGCCAGCAGTGACCCCATAGGCGGGGGGGAGGGAGAGACCCAGTACTTC. Its translation is CASSDPIGGGEGETQYF.

This sequence joins TRBV19 and TRBJ2-6; D is perhaps TRBD2 (6 bases). This CDR3 region has 15 residues. The V gene lost 4 bases and the J gene lost 2 bases, with 9 bases spanning the gap. Germline values: CDR1 LNHDA, CDR2 SQIVND (reference sequence). CDR3 amino acids: CASSKGGTGANVLTF. The CDR3 DNA reads as TGTGCCAGTAGTAAAGGAGGGACTGGGGCCAACGTCCTGACTTTC.

The rearrangement links TRBV6-2 or TRBV6-3 to TRBJ2-7; 8 nucleotides match TRBD2. The length of the CDR3 is 16 residues. J gave up 2 bases and V 4 bases, and 10 bases lay outside the gene matches. CDR1 is MNHEY, CDR2 SVGEGT, per germline. CDR3: CASSSPPGGRTYEQYF. CDR3 bases: TGTGCCAGCAGTTCCCCCCCGGGGGGGAGGACCTACGAGCAGTACTTC.

This chain connects TRBV7-2 to TRBJ1-2; no definite D call. Germline assignment: CDR1 SGHTA and CDR2 FQGNSA. Trimming removed 1 base at V and 2 bases at J, with 17 bases between. The length of the CDR3 is 17 residues. CDR3 DNA: TGTGCCAGCAGCTTAGAGGTCGGCAGGCTCGACAACTATGGCTACACCTTC. Translation gives CASSLEVGRLDNYGYTF.

This clone was seen a handful of times. The chain recombines TRBV7-4 with TRBJ1-2; D gene uncertain. The CDR3 sequence is 12 residues long. Germline-derived CDR1 and CDR2 are SGHVT and SQSDAQ. Trimming took off 1 base at V and 10 bases at J, with 10 bases between the two ends. CDR3 in DNA: TGTGCCAGCAGCTTAGTTTTCAGTAACTACACCTTC. The encoded protein is CASSLVFSNYTF. Filled out from reference TRBV7-4 and TRBJ1-2, the complete variable domain reads GAGVSQSPRYKVAKRGRDVALRCDSISGHVTLYWYRQTLGQGSEVLTYSQSDAQRDKSGRPSGRFSAERPERSVSTLKIQRTEQGDSAVYLCASSLVFSNYTFGSGTRLTVV.

This sequence joins TRBV3-1 (or the pseudogene TRBV3-2) and TRBJ2-2; maybe TRBD1 (6 bases). The V end was cut by 7 bases, the J end by 2 bases, with 14 bases between. Germline V gene lookup returns CDR1 LGHDT and CDR2 YNNKEL (reference sequence). The CDR3 consists of 15 residues. The CDR3 DNA follows: TGTGCCAGCACCTCAAGAGGGGGAAACACCGGGGAGCTGTTTTTT. It encodes CASTSRGGNTGELFF.

This rearrangement joins TRBV11-2 to TRBJ1-2, with 9 nucleotides matching TRBD1. Germline V lookup: CDR1 SGHAT, CDR2 FQNNGV. The J segment lost 2 bases and the V segment lost 5 bases, leaving 3 bases of the junction unmatched. CDR3 size: 14 residues. The CDR3 bases are TGTGCCAGCAGCGCCGGACAGGGGAACTATGGCTACACCTTC. This translates into CASSAGQGNYGYTF.

V and J are TRBV7-9 and TRBJ2-1; no definite D call. Trimming pared 5 bases from V and 6 bases from J, leaving 14 bases between. There are 14 residues in the CDR3. Germline loops: CDR1 SEHNR, CDR2 FQNEAQ (reference sequence). CDR3 nucleotide sequence: TGTGCCAGCAGCGCCCCCCGCGGCCCCAATGAGCAGTTCTTC. Its translation: CASSAPRGPNEQFF.

The gene calls are TRBV25-1 and TRBJ2-3, with 10 bases aligning to TRBD2. Germline V gene data show CDR1 as MGHDK and CDR2 as SYGVNS. This CDR3 comprises 17 residues. The ends lost 1 base at V and 1 base at J; junction bases unmatched: 5. CDR3 residues: CASSESRLAGGTDTQYF. The CDR3 DNA reads TGTGCCAGCAGTGAATCGCGTCTAGCGGGGGGCACAGATACGCAGTATTTT.

V and J are TRBV7-9 and TRBJ1-1; D perhaps matches TRBD1 (5 bases). The CDR3 is 16 residues long. V was pared by 4 bases and J by 3 bases, with 18 bases between. Germline values: CDR1 SEHNR, CDR2 FQNEAQ (reference sequence). This CDR3 reads CASSWGGVGGDTEAFF. The DNA of the CDR3 is TGTGCCAGCAGCTGGGGTGGAGTGGGGGGAGACACTGAAGCTTTCTTT.

DNA of the CDR3: TGTGCCAGCAGCGTGTCTAGCGCTCAAGAGACCCAGTACTTC. This codes for CASSVSSAQETQYF. This sequence joins TRBV9 and TRBJ2-5; maybe TRBD2 (6 bases). The CDR3 is made up of 14 amino acids. V was cut by 2 bases and J by 2 bases, with 10 bases left in between. The V gene's germline CDR1 is SGDLS and CDR2 YYNGEE.

This chain joins TRBV29-1 and TRBJ1-2; D gene ambiguous. CDR1 and CDR2 from the germline V gene are SQVTM and ANQGSEA. This CDR3 comprises 15 residues. V was trimmed by 4 bases and J by 6 bases, leaving 21 bases between them. CDR3: CSVAGYGPQLDGYTF. In nucleotides, the CDR3 is TGCAGCGTTGCCGGATACGGACCGCAACTAGATGGCTACACCTTC. Using reference TRBV29-1 and TRBJ1-2 for the parts outside the CDR3, the full variable domain is SAVISQKPSRDICQRGTSLTIQCQVDSQVTMMFWYRQQPGQSLTLIATANQGSEATYESGFVIDKFPISRPNLTFSTLTVSNMSPEDSSIYLCSVAGYGPQLDGYTFGSGTRLTVV.

A few counts support this clone. The chain has TRBV30 and TRBJ1-1, with 8 bases fitting TRBD1. V dropped 0 bases and J dropped 12; count of bases not matched to a gene: 12. CDR3 length: 14 amino acids. The germline V gene has CDR1 GTSNPN and CDR2 SVGIG (reference sequence). The CDR3 region is CAWSVRGQGVRTFF. The CDR3 coding sequence is TGTGCCTGGAGTGTACGAGGACAGGGAGTTAGAACTTTCTTT.

This clone has just a few counts. The rearrangement uses TRBV6-5 and TRBJ2-2; the D is unclear. V gave up 8 bases and J gave up 4 bases, with 14 bases separating them. The germline CDR1 and CDR2 sequences are MNHEY and SVGAGI. The CDR3 length is 14 residues. This chain's CDR3 is CASPPPLSTGELFF. The DNA for the CDR3 is TGTGCCAGCCCCCCCCCGCTTAGCACCGGGGAGCTGTTTTTT.

J is TRBJ2-1 and V is TRBV6-4, with D perhaps matching TRBD2 (6 bases). The CDR3 is 14 residues long. The germline V gene has CDR1 MRHNA and CDR2 SNTAGT. The V gene lost 4 bases and the J gene lost 15 bases, with 22 bases spanning the gap. As DNA, the CDR3 is TGTGCCAGCAGTGTTTCCCCGGGAGCCCCCCCGGTGTTCTTC. It specifies CASSVSPGAPPVFF.

The chain carries TRBV6-5 and TRBJ2-7; 7 nucleotides line up with TRBD2. The length of the CDR3 is 14 residues. Germline-derived CDR1 and CDR2 are MNHEY and SVGAGI. J gave up 0 bases and V 3 bases, and 2 bases lay outside the gene matches. CDR3 region: CASSYAGDSYEQYF. The CDR3 DNA reads as TGTGCCAGCAGTTATGCGGGGGACTCCTACGAGCAGTACTTC.

This clone came up a few times. This sequence joins TRBV24-1 and TRBJ2-1, with 10 bases aligning to TRBD1. Trimming removed 1 base from V and 8 bases from J; junction bases left unmatched: 7. Germline V lookup: CDR1 KGHDR, CDR2 SFDVKD. This CDR3 spans 16 amino acids. The CDR3 is CATSDFGTGDSHEQFF. The CDR3 DNA reads as TGTGCCACCAGTGATTTCGGGACAGGGGATTCCCATGAGCAGTTCTTC.

The chain joins TRBV4-1 to TRBJ2-1; D may be TRBD1 (6 bases). This CDR3 is 18 amino acids long. Looked up from germline, CDR1 is MGHRA and CDR2 is YSYEKL. Trimming left V 0 bases short and J 0 bases short, with 15 bases between. CDR3 in DNA: TGCGCCAGCAGCCAAGACAGGGGTAGCCCAAGCTCCTACAATGAGCAGTTCTTC. It translates to CASSQDRGSPSSYNEQFF.

This clone was seen more than once but under ten times. The chain couples TRBV7-2 to TRBJ1-5; TRBD1 might be the D (6 bases). The CDR3 covers 13 residues. Trimming removed 5 bases at V and 7 bases at J, with 12 bases between. Germline CDR1 and CDR2: SGHTA and FQGNSA. The DNA for the CDR3 is TGTGCCAGCAGCGGCCACAGGGACCAGCCCCAGCATTTT. Amino acid sequence: CASSGHRDQPQHF.